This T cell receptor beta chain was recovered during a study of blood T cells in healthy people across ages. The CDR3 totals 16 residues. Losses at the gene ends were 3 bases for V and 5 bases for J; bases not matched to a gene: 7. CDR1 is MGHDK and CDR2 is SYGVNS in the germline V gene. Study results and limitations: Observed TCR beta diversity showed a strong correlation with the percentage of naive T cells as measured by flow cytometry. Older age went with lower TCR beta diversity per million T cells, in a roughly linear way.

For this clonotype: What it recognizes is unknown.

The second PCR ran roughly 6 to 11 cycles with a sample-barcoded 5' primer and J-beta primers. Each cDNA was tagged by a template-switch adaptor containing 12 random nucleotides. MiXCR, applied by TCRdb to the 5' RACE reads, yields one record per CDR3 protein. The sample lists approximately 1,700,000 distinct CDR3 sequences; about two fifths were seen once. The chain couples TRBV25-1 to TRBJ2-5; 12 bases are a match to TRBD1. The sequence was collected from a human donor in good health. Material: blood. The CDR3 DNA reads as TGTGCCAGCAGTGAGTGGGGACAGGGGGCGATGGAGACCCAGTACTTC. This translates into CASSEWGQGAMETQYF.